The sequence of this T cell receptor (beta chain) was determined in a study of T-cell reconstitution after alpha-beta-depleted transplantation in children. V lost 7 bases to trimming and J lost 7 bases, with 16 bases between them. The CDR3 is 14 amino acids. Germline assignment: CDR1 SGHVS and CDR2 FNYEAQ. Preparing the TCRbeta library involved the use of unique molecular identifiers. TCRdb redid the calling of the PCR reads with MiXCR, one entry per CDR3 protein. The sample has around 600,000 distinct CDR3 sequences, 16% seen once. This clonotype was sampled from a human donor who donated a stem cell graft to a child with acute myeloid leukemia. The V call is TRBV7-6, the J call TRBJ2-2; D ambiguous. The material was PBMCs from the stem cell graft donor, obtained from the stem cell graft. CDR3 nucleotides: TGTGCCAGCACCCCTCCAGATGGAATCGGGGAGCTGTTTTTT. Protein sequence: CASTPPDGIGELFF.